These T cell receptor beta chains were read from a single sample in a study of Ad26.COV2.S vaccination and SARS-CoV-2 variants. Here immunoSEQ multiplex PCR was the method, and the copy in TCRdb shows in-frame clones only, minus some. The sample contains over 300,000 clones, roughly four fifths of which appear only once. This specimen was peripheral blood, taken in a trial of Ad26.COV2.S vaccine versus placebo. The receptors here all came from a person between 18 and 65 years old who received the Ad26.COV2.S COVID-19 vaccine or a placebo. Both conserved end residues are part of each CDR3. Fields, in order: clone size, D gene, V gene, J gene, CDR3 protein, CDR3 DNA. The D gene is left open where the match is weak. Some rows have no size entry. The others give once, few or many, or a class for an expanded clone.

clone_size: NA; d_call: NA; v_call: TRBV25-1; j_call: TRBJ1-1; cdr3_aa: CASNREGSEAFF; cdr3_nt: TGTGCCAGCAATCGCGAGGGGAGTGAAGCTTTCTTT
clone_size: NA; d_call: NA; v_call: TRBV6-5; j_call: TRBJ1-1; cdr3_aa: CASSPQRNTEAFF; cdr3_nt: TGTGCCAGCAGCCCCCAGAGGAACACTGAAGCTTTCTTT
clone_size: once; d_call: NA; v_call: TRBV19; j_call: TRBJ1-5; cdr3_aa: CASSISGYNQPQHF; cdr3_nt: TGTGCCAGTAGTATCTCGGGTTACAATCAGCCCCAGCATTTT
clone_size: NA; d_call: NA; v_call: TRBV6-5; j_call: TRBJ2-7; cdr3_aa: CASSYSGTATYEQYF; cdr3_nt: TGTGCCAGCAGTTACTCGGGGACGGCCACCTACGAGCAGTACTTC
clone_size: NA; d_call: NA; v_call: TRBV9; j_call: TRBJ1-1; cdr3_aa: CASTVGPGDTEAFF; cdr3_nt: TGTGCCAGCACCGTAGGTCCAGGGGACACTGAAGCTTTCTTT
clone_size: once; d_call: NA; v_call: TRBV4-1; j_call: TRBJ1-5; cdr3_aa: CASSQGGGPNQPQHF; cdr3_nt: TGCGCCAGCAGCCAAGGGGGGGGTCCCAATCAGCCCCAGCATTTT
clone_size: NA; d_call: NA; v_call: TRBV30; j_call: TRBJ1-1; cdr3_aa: CAWSPSPGYAFF; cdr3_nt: TGTGCCTGGAGTCCCTCCCCAGGGTACGCTTTCTTT
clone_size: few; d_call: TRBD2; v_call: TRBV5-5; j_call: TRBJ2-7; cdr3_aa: CASSLNPAGASEQYF; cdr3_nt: TGTGCCAGCAGCTTAAATCCCGCGGGAGCTTCCGAGCAGTACTTC
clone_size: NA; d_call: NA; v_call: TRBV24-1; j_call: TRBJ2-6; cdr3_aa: CATSDSLPGANVLTF; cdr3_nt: TGTGCCACCAGTGACTCTCTCCCTGGGGCCAACGTCCTGACTTTC
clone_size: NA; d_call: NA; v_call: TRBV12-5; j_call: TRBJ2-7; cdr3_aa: CASGPYYEQYF; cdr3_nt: TGTGCTAGTGGTCCCTATTACGAGCAGTACTTC
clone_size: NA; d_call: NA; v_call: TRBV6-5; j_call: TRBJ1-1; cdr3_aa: CASSYSTRGNTEAFF; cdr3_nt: TGTGCCAGCAGTTACTCGACCCGTGGGAACACTGAAGCTTTCTTT
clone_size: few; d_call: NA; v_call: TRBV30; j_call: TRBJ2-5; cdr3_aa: CAWSVGYETQYF; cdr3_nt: TGTGCCTGGAGTGTGGGGTACGAGACCCAGTACTTC
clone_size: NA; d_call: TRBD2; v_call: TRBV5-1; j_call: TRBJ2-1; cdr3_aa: CASRPSGRYSYNEQFF; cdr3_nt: TGCGCCAGCCGTCCTAGCGGACGATACTCCTACAATGAGCAGTTCTTC
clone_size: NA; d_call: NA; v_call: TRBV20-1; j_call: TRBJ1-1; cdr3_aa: CSARGGTEAFF; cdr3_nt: TGCAGTGCTAGAGGGGGGACTGAAGCTTTCTTT
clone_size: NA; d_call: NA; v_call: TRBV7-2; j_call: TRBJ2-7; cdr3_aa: CASSPGGNTLTIYEQYF; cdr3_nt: TGTGCCAGCAGCCCCGGGGGCAACACTCTCACAATTTACGAGCAGTACTTC
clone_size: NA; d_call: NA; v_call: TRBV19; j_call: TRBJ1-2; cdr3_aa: CASGVGTSLRGNGYTF; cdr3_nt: TGTGCCAGTGGCGTAGGGACTAGTTTAAGGGGAAATGGCTACACCTTC
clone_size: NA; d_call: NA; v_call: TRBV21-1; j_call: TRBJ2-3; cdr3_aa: CASSKAWITGPWVDTQYF; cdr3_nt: TGTGCCAGCAGCAAAGCTTGGATTACAGGGCCGTGGGTAGATACGCAGTATTTT
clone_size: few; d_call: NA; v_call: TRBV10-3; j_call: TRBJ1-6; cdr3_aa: CAISEEAGSSPLHF; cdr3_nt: TGTGCCATCAGTGAGGAGGCGGGGAGTTCACCCCTCCACTTT
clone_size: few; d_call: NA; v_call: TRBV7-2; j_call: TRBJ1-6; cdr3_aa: CASSLLRSPLHF; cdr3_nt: TGTGCCAGCAGCTTACTACGATCACCCCTCCACTTT
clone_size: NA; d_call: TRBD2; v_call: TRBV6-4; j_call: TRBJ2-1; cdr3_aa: CASSDTGEGEQFF; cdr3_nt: TGTGCCAGCAGTGACACTGGGGAGGGTGAGCAGTTCTTC
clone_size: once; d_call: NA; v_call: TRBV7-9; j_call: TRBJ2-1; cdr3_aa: CASSLGPLQGGQFF; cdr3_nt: TGTGCCAGCAGCTTAGGTCCTCTGCAGGGTGGTCAGTTCTTC
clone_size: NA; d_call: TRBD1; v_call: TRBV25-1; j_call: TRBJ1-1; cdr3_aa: CASSITGGNTEAFF; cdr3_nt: TGTGCCAGCAGCATCACAGGGGGGAACACTGAAGCTTTCTTT
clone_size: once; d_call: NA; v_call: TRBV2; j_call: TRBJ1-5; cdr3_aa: CASMGPGISNQPQHF; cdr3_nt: TGTGCCAGCATGGGGCCGGGGATCAGCAATCAGCCCCAGCATTTT
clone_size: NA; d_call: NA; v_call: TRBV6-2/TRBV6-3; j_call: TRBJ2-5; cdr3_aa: CASSYPQETQYF; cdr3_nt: TGTGCCAGCAGTTACCCCCAGGAGACCCAGTACTTC
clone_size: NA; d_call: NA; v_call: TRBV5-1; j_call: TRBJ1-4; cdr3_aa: CASKKQAATNEKLFF; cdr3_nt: TGCGCCAGCAAAAAACAGGCTGCAACTAATGAAAAACTGTTTTTT
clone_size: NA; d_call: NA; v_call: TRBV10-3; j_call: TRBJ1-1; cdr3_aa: CAISGMMNTEAFF; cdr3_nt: TGTGCCATCAGTGGTATGATGAACACTGAAGCTTTCTTT
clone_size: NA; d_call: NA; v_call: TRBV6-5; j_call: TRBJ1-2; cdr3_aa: CASTTQGRAYGYTF; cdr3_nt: TGTGCCAGTACCACCCAGGGGAGGGCTTATGGCTACACCTTC
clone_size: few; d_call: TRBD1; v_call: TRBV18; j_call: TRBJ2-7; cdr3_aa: CASSPDRGGNEQYF; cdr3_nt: TGTGCCAGCTCACCGGACAGGGGCGGCAACGAGCAGTACTTC
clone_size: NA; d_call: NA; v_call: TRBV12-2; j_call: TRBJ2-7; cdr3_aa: CASRLERAGFPYEQYF; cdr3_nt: TGTGCAAGTCGCTTAGAAAGAGCGGGGTTCCCCTACGAGCAGTACTTC
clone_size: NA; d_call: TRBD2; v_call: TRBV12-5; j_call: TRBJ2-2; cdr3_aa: CASGLAGLARNTGELFF; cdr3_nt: TGTGCTAGTGGTTTGGCGGGACTAGCGAGGAACACCGGGGAGCTGTTTTTT
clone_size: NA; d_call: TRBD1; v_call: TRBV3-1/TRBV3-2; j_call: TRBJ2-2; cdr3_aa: CASSPQGARSGSTGELFF; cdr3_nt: TGTGCCAGCAGCCCACAGGGGGCTCGGAGCGGATCGACCGGGGAGCTGTTTTTT
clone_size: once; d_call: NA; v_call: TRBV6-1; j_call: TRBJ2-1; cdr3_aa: CASSEYDGGNNEQFF; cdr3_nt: TGTGCCAGCAGTGAATACGATGGCGGGAACAATGAGCAGTTCTTC
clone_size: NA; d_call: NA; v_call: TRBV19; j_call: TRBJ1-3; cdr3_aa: CASSIGTNSGNTIYF; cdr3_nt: TGTGCCAGTAGTATAGGTACGAACTCTGGAAACACCATATATTTT
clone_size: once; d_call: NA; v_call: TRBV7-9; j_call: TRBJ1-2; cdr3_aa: CASSFGFSLYGYTF; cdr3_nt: TGTGCCAGCAGCTTCGGTTTCAGCCTATATGGCTACACCTTC
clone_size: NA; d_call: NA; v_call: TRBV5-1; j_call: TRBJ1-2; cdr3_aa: CASSLRDGTHYGYTF; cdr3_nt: TGCGCCAGCAGCCTGAGGGACGGTACGCACTATGGCTACACCTTC
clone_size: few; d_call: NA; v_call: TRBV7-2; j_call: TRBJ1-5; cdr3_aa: CASSWGNQPQHF; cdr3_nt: TGTGCCAGCAGCTGGGGCAATCAGCCCCAGCATTTT
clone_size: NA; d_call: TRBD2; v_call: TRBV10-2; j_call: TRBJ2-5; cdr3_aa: CASSEAGGLQETQYF; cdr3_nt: TGCGCCAGCAGTGAGGCGGGGGGGCTCCAAGAGACCCAGTACTTC
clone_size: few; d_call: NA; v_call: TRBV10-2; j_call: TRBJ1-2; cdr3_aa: CASSLPRMGKWRHGYTF; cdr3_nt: TGCGCCAGCAGTTTGCCCCGAATGGGAAAATGGCGACATGGCTACACCTTC
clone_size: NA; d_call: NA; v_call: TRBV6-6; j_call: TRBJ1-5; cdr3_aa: CASSYVGSYQPQHF; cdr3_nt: TGTGCCAGCAGTTACGTGGGTAGCTATCAGCCCCAGCATTTT
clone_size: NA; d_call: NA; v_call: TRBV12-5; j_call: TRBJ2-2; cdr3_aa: CASGLGNPTGELFF; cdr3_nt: TGTGCTAGTGGTTTGGGGAACCCCACCGGGGAGCTGTTTTTT
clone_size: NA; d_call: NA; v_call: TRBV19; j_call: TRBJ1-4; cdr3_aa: CASSIGIEKLFF; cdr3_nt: TGTGCCAGTAGTATAGGAATTGAAAAACTGTTTTTT
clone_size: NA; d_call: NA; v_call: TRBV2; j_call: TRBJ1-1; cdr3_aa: CASRAGFTEAFF; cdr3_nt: TGTGCCAGCAGGGCCGGGTTCACTGAAGCTTTCTTT
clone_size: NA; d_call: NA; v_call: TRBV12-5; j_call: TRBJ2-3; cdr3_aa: CASGPEGTSTDTQYF; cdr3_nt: TGTGCTAGTGGACCGGAGGGGACTAGCACAGATACGCAGTATTTT
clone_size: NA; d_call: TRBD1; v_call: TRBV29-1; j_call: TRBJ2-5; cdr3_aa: CSVVWPGQLSHF; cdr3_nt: TGCAGCGTTGTCTGGCCGGGACAGCTCTCCCACTTC
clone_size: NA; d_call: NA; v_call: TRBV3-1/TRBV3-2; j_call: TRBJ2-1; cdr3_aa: CASSLTRGLGPYNEQFF; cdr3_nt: TGTGCCAGCAGCCTAACCCGGGGATTAGGTCCCTACAATGAGCAGTTCTTC
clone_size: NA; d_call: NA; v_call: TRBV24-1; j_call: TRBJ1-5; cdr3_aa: CATSDLWGTSNQPQHF; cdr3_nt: TGTGCCACCAGTGATTTGTGGGGGACTAGCAATCAGCCCCAGCATTTT
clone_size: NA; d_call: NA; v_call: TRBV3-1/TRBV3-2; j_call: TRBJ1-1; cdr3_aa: CASSPPVPATEAFF; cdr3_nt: TGTGCCAGCAGCCCACCTGTCCCAGCAACTGAAGCTTTCTTT
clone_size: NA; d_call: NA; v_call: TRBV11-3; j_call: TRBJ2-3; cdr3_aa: CASSPGTRDTQYF; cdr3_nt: TGTGCCAGCAGCCCAGGGACTCGTGATACGCAGTATTTT
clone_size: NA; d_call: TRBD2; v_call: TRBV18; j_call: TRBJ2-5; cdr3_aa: CASSPRSGIQETQYF; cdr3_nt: TGTGCCAGCTCACCACGGAGCGGGATCCAAGAGACCCAGTACTTC
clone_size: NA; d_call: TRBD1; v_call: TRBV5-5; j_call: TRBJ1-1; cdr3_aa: CASSLQGTDTEAFF; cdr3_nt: TGTGCCAGCAGCCTACAGGGGACGGACACTGAAGCTTTCTTT
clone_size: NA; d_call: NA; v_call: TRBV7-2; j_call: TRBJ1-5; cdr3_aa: CASSSSYNQVQHF; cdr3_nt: TGTGCCAGCAGCTCATCTTACAACCAGGTCCAGCATTTT
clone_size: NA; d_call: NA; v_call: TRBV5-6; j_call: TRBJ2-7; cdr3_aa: CASSSPRRGLYEQYF; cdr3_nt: TGTGCCAGCAGCTCCCCGAGGAGGGGGCTCTACGAGCAGTACTTC
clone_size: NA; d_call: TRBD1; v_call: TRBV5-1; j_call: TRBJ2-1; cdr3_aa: CASSWTGGAGDEQFF; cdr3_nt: TGCGCCAGCAGCTGGACAGGGGGCGCTGGGGATGAGCAGTTCTTC
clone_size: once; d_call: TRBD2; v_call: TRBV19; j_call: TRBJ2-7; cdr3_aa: CASSPLAGGPLPYEQYF; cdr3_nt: TGTGCCAGTAGTCCACTAGCGGGAGGGCCCCTGCCCTACGAGCAGTACTTC
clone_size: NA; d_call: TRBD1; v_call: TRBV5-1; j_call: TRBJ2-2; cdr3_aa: CASSSWTGNTGELFF; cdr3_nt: TGCGCCAGCAGCTCATGGACAGGGAACACCGGGGAGCTGTTTTTT